These T cell receptor beta chains were read from a single sample in a study of shared clonotypes between healthy human individuals. Profiling relied on immunoSEQ multiplex PCR, and the TCRdb table lists in-frame clones only, not all of them. The sample contains hundreds of thousands of clones, around four fifths of which appear only once. The specimen was memory CD4+ T cells sorted from blood. These receptors came from a woman aged 25-40 years in good health. CDR3s include the opening cysteine and the closing phenylalanine or tryptophan. The order of the fields is clone size, V gene, J gene, D gene, CDR3 protein, CDR3 DNA. The D gene is left open where the match is weak. Expanded clones are given a class, and other clones once, few, many or no size at all.

.	TRBV14	TRBJ2-1	TRBD1	CASSPYRDSNEQFF	TGTGCCAGCAGCCCTTACCGGGACAGCAATGAGCAGTTCTTC
.	TRBV30	TRBJ1-2	.	CAWSLGGYGYTF	TGTGCCTGGAGTTTGGGCGGGTATGGCTACACCTTC
once	TRBV9	TRBJ2-1	.	CASSVAGAGEGEQFF	TGTGCCAGCAGCGTAGCTGGAGCTGGTGAAGGTGAGCAGTTCTTC
.	TRBV5-1	TRBJ2-2	.	CASSLAHTTGELFF	TGCGCCAGCAGCTTGGCCCACACCACCGGGGAGCTGTTTTTT
few	TRBV7-3	TRBJ2-1	TRBD1	CASSLHQGAYEQFF	TGTGCCAGCAGCCTTCATCAGGGGGCGTATGAGCAGTTCTTC
few	TRBV12-5	TRBJ2-1	TRBD2	CASGLATSGRAIAQFF	TGTGCTAGTGGTTTGGCAACTAGCGGGAGAGCCATTGCTCAGTTCTTC
.	TRBV11-3	TRBJ2-2	TRBD1	CASSSDRVGGASGELFF	TGTGCCAGCAGCTCAGACAGGGTAGGGGGCGCGTCCGGGGAGCTGTTTTTT
.	TRBV23-1	TRBJ1-5	.	CASSPAEAQHF	TGCGCCAGCAGTCCTGCCGAAGCCCAGCATTTT
.	TRBV6-5	TRBJ1-5	.	CASSYGEEGQPQHF	TGTGCCAGCAGTTACGGGGAGGAGGGTCAGCCCCAGCATTTT
.	TRBV7-6	TRBJ2-1	TRBD2	CASSLQPGLGHEQFF	TGTGCCAGCAGCTTACAACCGGGACTAGGGCATGAGCAGTTCTTC
.	TRBV19	TRBJ1-1	TRBD1	CASSWGETGVNTEAFF	TGTGCCAGTAGTTGGGGGGAGACAGGGGTGAATACTGAAGCTTTCTTT
few	TRBV18	TRBJ1-4	.	CASSHDTTNEKLFF	TGTGCCAGCTCACATGATACGACTAATGAAAAACTGTTTTTT
few	TRBV9	TRBJ2-5	.	CASSPNERAGAQYF	TGTGCCAGCAGCCCAAATGAGCGGGCGGGCGCCCAGTACTTC
many	TRBV5-1	TRBJ2-7	.	CASSSGSSGYEQYF	TGCGCCAGCAGTTCAGGATCCTCCGGCTACGAGCAGTACTTC
.	TRBV6-1	TRBJ1-1	.	CASSGLRGGEAFF	TGTGCCAGCAGTGGGTTACGAGGGGGGGAAGCTTTCTTT
.	TRBV19	TRBJ1-2	TRBD1	CASSIAGQGNYGYTF	TGTGCCAGTAGTATAGCGGGACAGGGGAACTATGGCTACACCTTC
.	TRBV14	TRBJ2-5	.	CASSRTETQYF	TGTGCCAGCAGCCGGACGGAGACCCAGTACTTC